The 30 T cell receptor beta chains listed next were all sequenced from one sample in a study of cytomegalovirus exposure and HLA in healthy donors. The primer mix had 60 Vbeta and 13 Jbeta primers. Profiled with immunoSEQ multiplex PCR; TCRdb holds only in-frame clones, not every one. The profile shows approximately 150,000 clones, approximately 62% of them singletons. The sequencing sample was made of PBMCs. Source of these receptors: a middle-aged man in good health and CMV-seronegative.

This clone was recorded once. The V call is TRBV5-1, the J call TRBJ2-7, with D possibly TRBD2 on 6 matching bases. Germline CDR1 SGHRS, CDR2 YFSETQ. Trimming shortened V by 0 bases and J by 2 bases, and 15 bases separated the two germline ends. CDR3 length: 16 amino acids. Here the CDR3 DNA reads TGCGCCAGCAGCTTGGCACTCCGGGACTTAACCTACGAGCAGTACTTC. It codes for CASSLALRDLTYEQYF.

CDR3 bases: TGCGCCAGCAGCCAAGGGGGACTAGCGGGGGGTCTCCAAGAGACCCAGTACTTC. As protein: CASSQGGLAGGLQETQYF. This rearrangement joins TRBV4-1 to TRBJ2-5, with 15 bases identical to TRBD2. With 1 base clipped from V and 1 base from J, the junction kept 4 bases outside the gene matches. The CDR3 spans 18 residues. Germline V gene data show CDR1 as MGHRA and CDR2 as YSYEKL.

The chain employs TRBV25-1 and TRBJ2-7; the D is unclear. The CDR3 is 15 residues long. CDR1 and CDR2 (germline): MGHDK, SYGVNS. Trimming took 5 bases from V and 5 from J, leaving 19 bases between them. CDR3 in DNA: TGTGCCAGCAGTCCCCTCGACACCCTTTGGGACGAGCAGTACTTC. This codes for CASSPLDTLWDEQYF.

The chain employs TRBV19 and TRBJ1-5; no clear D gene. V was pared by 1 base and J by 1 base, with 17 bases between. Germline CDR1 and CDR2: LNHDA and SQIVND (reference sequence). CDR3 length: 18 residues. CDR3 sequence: CASSIGDLIVKSNQPQHF. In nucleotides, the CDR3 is TGTGCCAGTAGTATAGGAGATTTAATAGTTAAAAGCAATCAGCCCCAGCATTTT. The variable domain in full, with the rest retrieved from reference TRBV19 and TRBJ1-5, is DGGITQSPKYLFRKEGQNVTLSCEQNLNHDAMYWYRQDPGQGLRLIYYSQIVNDFQKGDIAEGYSVSREKKESFPLTVTSAQKNPTAFYLCASSIGDLIVKSNQPQHFGDGTRLSIL.

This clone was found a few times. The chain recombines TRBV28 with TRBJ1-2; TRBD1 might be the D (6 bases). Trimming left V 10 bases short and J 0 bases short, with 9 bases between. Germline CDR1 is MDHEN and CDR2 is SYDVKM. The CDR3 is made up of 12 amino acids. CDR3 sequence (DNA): TGTGCCACCGGACAGACTAACTATGGCTACACCTTC. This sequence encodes CATGQTNYGYTF.

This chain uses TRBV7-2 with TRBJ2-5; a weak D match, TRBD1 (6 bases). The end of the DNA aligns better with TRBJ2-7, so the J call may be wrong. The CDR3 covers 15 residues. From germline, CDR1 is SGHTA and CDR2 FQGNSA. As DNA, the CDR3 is TGTGCCAGCAGCACCGCGGCAGGGGACGTTTACGAGCAGTACTTC. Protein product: CASSTAAGDVYEQYF.

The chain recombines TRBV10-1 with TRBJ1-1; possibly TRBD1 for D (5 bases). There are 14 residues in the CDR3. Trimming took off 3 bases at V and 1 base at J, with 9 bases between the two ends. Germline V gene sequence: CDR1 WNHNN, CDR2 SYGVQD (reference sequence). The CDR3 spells CASSDSTENTEAFF. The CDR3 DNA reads TGCGCCAGCAGTGATTCGACAGAGAACACTGAAGCTTTCTTT.

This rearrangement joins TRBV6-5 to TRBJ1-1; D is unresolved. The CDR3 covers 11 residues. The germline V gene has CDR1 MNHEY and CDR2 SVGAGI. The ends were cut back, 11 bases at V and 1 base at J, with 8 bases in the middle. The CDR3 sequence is CAARGNTEAFF. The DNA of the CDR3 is TGTGCCGCACGGGGGAACACTGAAGCTTTCTTT.

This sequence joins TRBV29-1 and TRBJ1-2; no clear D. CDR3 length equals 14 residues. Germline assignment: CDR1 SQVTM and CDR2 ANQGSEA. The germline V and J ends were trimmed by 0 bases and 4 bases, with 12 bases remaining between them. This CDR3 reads CSVEEGKWSYGYTF. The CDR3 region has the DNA TGCAGCGTTGAAGAGGGTAAATGGAGCTATGGCTACACCTTC.

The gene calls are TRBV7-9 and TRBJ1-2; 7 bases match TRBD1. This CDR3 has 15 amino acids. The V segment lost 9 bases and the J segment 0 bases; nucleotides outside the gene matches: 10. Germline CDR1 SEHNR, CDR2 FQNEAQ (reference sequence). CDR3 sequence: CASDWTGRSNYGYTF. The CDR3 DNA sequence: TGTGCCAGTGATTGGACAGGTCGATCTAACTATGGCTACACCTTC.

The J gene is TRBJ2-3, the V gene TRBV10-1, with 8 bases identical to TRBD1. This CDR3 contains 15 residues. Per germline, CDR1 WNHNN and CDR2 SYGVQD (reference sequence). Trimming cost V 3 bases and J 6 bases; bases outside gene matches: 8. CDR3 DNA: TGCGCCAGCAGTGATCGGCAGGGGGCCCTGGATACGCAGTATTTT. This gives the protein CASSDRQGALDTQYF.

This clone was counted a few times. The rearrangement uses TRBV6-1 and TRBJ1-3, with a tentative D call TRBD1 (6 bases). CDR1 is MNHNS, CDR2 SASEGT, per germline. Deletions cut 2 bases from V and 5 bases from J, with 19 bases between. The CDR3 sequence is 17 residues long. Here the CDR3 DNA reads TGTGCCAGCAGTGAACCTGGCCGCCAGGGGATTCGAAACACCATATATTTT. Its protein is CASSEPGRQGIRNTIYF.

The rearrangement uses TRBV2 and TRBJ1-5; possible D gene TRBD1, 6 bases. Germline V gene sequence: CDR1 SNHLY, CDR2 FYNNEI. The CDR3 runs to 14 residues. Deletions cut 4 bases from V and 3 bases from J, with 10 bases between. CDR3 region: CASSGRGNNQPQHF. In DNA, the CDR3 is TGTGCCAGCAGTGGAAGGGGGAACAATCAGCCCCAGCATTTT.

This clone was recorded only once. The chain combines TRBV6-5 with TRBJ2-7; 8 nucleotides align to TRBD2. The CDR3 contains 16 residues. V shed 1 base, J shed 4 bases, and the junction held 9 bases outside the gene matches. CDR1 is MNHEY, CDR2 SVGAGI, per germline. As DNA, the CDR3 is TGTGCCAGCAGTTACTATAGTAACGGGGGGGGATACGAGCAGTACTTC. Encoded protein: CASSYYSNGGGYEQYF.

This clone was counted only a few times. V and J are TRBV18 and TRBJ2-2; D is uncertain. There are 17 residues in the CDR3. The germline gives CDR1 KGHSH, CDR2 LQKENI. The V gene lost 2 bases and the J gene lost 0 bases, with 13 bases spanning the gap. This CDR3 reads CASSPNHLSANTGELFF. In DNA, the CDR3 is TGTGCCAGCTCACCAAATCACCTATCCGCGAACACCGGGGAGCTGTTTTTT.

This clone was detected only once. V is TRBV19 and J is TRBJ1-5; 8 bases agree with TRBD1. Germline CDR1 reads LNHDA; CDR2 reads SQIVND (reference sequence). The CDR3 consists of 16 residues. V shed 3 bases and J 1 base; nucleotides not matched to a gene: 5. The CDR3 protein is CASSIAGGASNQPQHF. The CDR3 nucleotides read TGTGCCAGTAGTATTGCAGGGGGCGCGAGCAATCAGCCCCAGCATTTT.

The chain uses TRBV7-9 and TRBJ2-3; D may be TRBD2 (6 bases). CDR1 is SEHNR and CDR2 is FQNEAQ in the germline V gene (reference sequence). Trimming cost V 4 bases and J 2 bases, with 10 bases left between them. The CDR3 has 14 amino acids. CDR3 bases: TGTGCCAGCAGCTCACGGGGGTACACAGATACGCAGTATTTT. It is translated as CASSSRGYTDTQYF.

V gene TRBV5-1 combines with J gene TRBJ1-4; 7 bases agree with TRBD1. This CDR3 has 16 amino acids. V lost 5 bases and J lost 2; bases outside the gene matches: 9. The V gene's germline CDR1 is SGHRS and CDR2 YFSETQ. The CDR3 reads CASRRGGAGTNEKLFF. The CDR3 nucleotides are TGCGCCAGCAGAAGAGGGGGCGCGGGTACTAATGAAAAACTGTTTTTT.

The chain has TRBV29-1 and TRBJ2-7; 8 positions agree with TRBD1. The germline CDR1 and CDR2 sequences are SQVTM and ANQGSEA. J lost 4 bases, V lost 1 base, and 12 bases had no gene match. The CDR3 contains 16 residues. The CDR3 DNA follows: TGCAGCGTTGAAGGGCGAGGACAGGGAAGGGGATACGAGCAGTACTTC. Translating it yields CSVEGRGQGRGYEQYF.

CDR3 coding DNA: TGTGCCAGCAGTGAAAGCACAGCCTGGGGCTACACCTTC. Its protein product is CASSESTAWGYTF. The genes are TRBV2 and TRBJ1-2; D remains ambiguous. Trimming left V 2 bases short and J 8 bases short, with 12 bases between. The CDR3 is 13 amino acids. Germline-derived CDR1 and CDR2 are SNHLY and FYNNEI.

For the CDR3, the DNA is TGTGCCAGTAGCACCACAGGGGTTAGCAATCAGCCCCAGCATTTT. Translated: CASSTTGVSNQPQHF. The chain has TRBV19 and TRBJ1-5; TRBD1 aligns across 7 bases. Germline-derived CDR1 and CDR2 are LNHDA and SQIVND (reference sequence). The junction had 5 bases not matched to a gene; V was cut back by 6 bases and J by 0 bases. The CDR3 sequence is 15 residues long.

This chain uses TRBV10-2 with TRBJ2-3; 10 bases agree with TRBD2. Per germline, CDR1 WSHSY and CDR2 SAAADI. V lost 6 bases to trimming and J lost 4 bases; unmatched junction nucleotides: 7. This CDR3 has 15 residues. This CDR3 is CASRKAGGMSDTQYF. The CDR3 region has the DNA TGCGCCAGCAGAAAAGCGGGGGGGATGTCAGATACGCAGTATTTT.

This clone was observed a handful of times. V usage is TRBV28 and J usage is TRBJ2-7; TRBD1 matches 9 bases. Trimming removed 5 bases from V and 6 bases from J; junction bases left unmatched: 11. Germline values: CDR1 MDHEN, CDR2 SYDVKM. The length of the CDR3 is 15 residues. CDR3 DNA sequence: TGTGCCAGCAGTCCCCCGACAGGGGGTTCGGGCGAGCAGTACTTC. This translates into CASSPPTGGSGEQYF.

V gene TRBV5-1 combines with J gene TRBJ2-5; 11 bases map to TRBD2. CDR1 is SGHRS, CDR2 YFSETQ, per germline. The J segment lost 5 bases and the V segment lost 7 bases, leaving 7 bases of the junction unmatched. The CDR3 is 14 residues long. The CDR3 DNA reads TGCGCCAGCCATAGCGGGGGGGCCCGGGAGACCCAGTACTTC. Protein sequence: CASHSGGARETQYF.

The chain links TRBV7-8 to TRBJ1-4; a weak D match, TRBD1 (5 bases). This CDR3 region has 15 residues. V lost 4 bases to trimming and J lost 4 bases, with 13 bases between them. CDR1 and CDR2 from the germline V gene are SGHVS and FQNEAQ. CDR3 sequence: CASSSRGGFNEKLFF. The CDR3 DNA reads TGTGCCAGCAGCTCAAGGGGAGGGTTTAATGAAAAACTGTTTTTT.

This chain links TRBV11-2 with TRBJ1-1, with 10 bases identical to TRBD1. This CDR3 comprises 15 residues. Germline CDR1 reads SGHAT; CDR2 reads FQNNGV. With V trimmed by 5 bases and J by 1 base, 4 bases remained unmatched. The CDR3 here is CASSPRQGANTEAFF. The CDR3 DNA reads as TGTGCCAGCAGCCCCCGACAGGGGGCGAACACTGAAGCTTTCTTT. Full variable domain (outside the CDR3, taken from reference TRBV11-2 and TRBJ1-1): EAGVAQSPRYKIIEKRQSVAFWCNPISGHATLYWYQQILGQGPKLLIQFQNNGVVDDSQLPKDRFSAERLKGVDSTLKIQPAKLEDSAVYLCASSPRQGANTEAFFGQGTRLTVV.

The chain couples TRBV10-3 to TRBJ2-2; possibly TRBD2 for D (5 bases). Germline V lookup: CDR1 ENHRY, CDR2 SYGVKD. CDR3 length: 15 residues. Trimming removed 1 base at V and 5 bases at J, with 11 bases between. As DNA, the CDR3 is TGTGCCATCAGTGAGTTAGCCCCGGGGACCGGGGAGCTGTTTTTT. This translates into CAISELAPGTGELFF.

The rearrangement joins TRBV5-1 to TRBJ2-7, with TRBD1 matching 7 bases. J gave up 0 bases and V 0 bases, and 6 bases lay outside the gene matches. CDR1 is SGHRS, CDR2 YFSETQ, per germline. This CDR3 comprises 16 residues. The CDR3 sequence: CASSLATGPFSYEQYF. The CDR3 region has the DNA TGCGCCAGCAGCTTGGCGACAGGGCCCTTCTCCTACGAGCAGTACTTC.

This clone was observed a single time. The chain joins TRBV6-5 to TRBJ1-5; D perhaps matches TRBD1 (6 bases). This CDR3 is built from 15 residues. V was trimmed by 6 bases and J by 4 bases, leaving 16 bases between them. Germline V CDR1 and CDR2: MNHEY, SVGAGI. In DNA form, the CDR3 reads TGTGCCAGCAGCCCCCGGGACACCTGGAATCAGCCCCAGCATTTT. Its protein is CASSPRDTWNQPQHF.

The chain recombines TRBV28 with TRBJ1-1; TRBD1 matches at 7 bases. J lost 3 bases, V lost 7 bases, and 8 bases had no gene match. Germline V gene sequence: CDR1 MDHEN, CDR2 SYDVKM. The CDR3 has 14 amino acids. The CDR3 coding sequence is TGTGCCAGCAAGGGGAGGCAGGGGGACACTGAAGCTTTCTTT. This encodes CASKGRQGDTEAFF.